The entry below describes one T cell receptor beta chain. Its cognate antigen is unknown. Following a re-call of the 5' RACE reads, TCRdb has one entry per CDR3 protein and lacks DNA. The sample table includes roughly 390,000 distinct CDR3 sequences. These data are taken from a study of T cells expressing NK-cell markers. Study-wide context: Sorted CD3+CD56-NKG2C+, CD3+CD56+NKG2C+ and CD3+CD56+NKG2C- T cells supplied the TCR beta repertoires. Study conclusions and caveats: Whether expanded NKG2C-expressing T cell clones recognize HCMV is unknown.

The CDR3 consists of 14 residues. Germline V gene lookup returns CDR1 SNHLY and CDR2 FYNNEI. The chain employs TRBV2 and TRBJ1-1; lacking DNA, the TRBD1 call made by TCRdb goes unchecked. Sequences were obtained from blood T cells: a sorted CD56 or NKG2C T cell subset, CD4+ or CD8+ T cells, or bulk PBMC T cells (not recorded which). This TCR was sampled from a man aged 18-70 years in good health. CDR3 in amino acids: CASRPDGRGAEAFF.